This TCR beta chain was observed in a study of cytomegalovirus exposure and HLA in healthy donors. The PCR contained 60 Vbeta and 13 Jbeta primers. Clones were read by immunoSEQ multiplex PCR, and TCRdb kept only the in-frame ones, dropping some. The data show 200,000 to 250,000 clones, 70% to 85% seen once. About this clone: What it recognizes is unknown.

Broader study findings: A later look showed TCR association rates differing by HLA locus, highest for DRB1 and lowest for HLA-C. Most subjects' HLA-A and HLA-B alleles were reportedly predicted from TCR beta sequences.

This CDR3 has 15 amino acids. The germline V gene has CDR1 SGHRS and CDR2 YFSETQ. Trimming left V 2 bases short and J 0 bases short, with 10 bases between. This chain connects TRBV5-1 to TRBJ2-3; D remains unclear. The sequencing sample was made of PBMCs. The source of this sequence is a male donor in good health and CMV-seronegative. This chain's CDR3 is CASSLSASSTDTQYF. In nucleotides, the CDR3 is TGCGCCAGCAGCTTAAGCGCTTCAAGCACAGATACGCAGTATTTT.